This T cell receptor (beta chain) was documented in a study of CD8 T cells in Susac syndrome. In regard to this clonotype: The antigen is unknown.

Study findings and constraints: The relatively small number of individuals in the TCR sequencing and HLA analysis was acknowledged by the study.

The authors reverse transcribed about 0.5 to 1 ug RNA with random hexamers. Coverage of TCR beta CDR3 amplification by immunoSEQ multiplex PCR extended to 54 Vbeta and 13 Jbeta. MiXCR was run by TCRdb on the immunoSEQ multiplex PCR reads, yielding one entry per CDR3 protein. The data hold some 140,000 distinct CDR3 sequences, with 75% to 90% observed a single time. The multiple sclerosis controls, all treatment-naive patients, had relapsing-remitting disease that was stable or active. The sample was CD8+ T cells from PBMCs. This TCR was sampled from a human donor with multiple sclerosis.

DNA of the CDR3: TGTGCCACCACCCCCACTCCAGGGGGCCAAGAGACCCAGTACTTC. It specifies CATTPTPGGQETQYF. The rearrangement links TRBV28 to TRBJ2-5; 7 bases match TRBD1. CDR1 MDHEN and CDR2 SYDVKM come from the germline V gene. The CDR3 has 15 residues. The junction had 12 bases not matched to a gene; V was cut back by 10 bases and J by 1 base.